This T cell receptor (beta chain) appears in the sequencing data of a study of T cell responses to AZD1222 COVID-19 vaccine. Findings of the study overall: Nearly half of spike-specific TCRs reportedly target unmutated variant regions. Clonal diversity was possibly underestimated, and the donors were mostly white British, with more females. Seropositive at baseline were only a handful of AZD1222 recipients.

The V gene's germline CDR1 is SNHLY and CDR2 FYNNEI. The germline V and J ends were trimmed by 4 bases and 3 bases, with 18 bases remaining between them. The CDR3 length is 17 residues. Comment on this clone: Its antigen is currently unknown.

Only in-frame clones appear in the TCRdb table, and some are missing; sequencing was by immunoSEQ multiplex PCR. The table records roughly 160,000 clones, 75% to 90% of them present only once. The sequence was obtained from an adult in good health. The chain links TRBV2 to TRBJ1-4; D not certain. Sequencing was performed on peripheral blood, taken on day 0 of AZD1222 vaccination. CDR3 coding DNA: TGTGCCAGCAGTGGAACTGACAACCTGGGAGCTAATGAAAAACTGTTTTTT. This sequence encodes CASSGTDNLGANEKLFF.